This T cell receptor (beta chain) is from a study of sequential checkpoint blockade in melanoma. Study-level information: Arm A got nivolumab then ipilimumab; arm B the reverse, 1:1. Study results and limitations: PD-L1 staining and CD8+ counts, not mutational load, tracked tumor T-cell clonality. Patients with week-13 increases in T-cell fraction and clonality benefited about 30 times more often.

CDR1 and CDR2 from the germline V gene are SGDLS and YYNGEE. The CDR3 length is 13 residues. V was cut by 1 base and J by 1 base, with 5 bases left in between. Treatment defined: randomized to nivolumab then ipilimumab (arm A) or the reverse (arm B). Note on this clone: The antigen is unknown.

Generated by immunoSEQ multiplex PCR, the TCRdb table keeps only in-frame clones and is missing some. This sample has roughly 6,100 clones, with approximately 20% found just once. The receptor was isolated from a human donor with melanoma. The chain employs TRBV9 and TRBJ1-1; D is ambiguous. Sequencing was performed on tumor tissue (inferred from file names), taken from a patient given nivolumab and ipilimumab in sequence. The CDR3 DNA sequence: TGTGCCAGCAGCGTACACTCGAACACTGAAGCTTTCTTT. This gives the protein CASSVHSNTEAFF.